Reported below is one TCR beta chain. Its specificity is unknown. These data belong to a study of cytomegalovirus exposure and HLA in healthy donors. Across the study: Genotyping showed roughly 77% of hundreds of donors falling in the Caucasian-associated ancestry cluster.

The PCR made use of 60 Vbeta and 13 Jbeta primers. TCRdb's copy holds only in-frame clones and misses some; the assay was immunoSEQ multiplex PCR. The data include some 120,000 clones; the top ten clones carry about 6.8%. Germline assignment: CDR1 MNHEY and CDR2 SVGAGI. With 2 bases clipped from V and 3 bases from J, the junction kept 4 bases outside the gene matches. This CDR3 comprises 15 residues. Study-wide findings and caveats: TRBV6-2, TRBV6-3 and other indistinguishable V segments were excluded.

The sequencing input was PBMCs. The V and J genes are TRBV6-5 and TRBJ1-3, with 7 bases aligning to TRBD1. The clonotype comes from a man in his forties or fifties in good health and CMV-seropositive. The DNA of the CDR3 is TGTGCCAGCAGTTACGACAGGGCAGGTGGAAACACCATATATTTT. Protein sequence: CASSYDRAGGNTIYF.